The entry below describes one T cell receptor beta chain. The CDR3 length is 14 residues. Trimming at V came to 1 base and at J to 6 bases, leaving 3 bases not matched to a gene. CDR1 is SEHNR and CDR2 is FQNEAQ in the germline V gene (reference sequence). The treatment denotes: randomized to nivolumab then ipilimumab (arm A) or the reverse (arm B). From thawed PBMCs, live CD3+CD8+ cells negative for CD19 and CD56 were sorted. The data are from a study of sequential checkpoint blockade in melanoma. Some clones are missing from TCRdb's copy, which holds only in-frame ones; the method was immunoSEQ multiplex PCR. The sample includes about 13,000 clones, 65% to 85% of them seen just once.

The sample in question was CD8+ T cells sorted from blood (inferred from file names), obtained from a patient given nivolumab and ipilimumab in sequence. The receptor's source is a human patient with melanoma. Some clones in this sample may be carry-over from other donors' samples. V gene TRBV7-9 combines with J gene TRBJ1-1, with 9 bases fitting TRBD1. The CDR3 DNA follows: TGTGCCAGCAGCTTAGGGGACAGGGCCGCTGAAGCTTTCTTT. Translation: CASSLGDRAAEAFF. The whole variable domain, remainder taken from reference TRBV7-9 and TRBJ1-1, is DTGVSQNPRHKITKRGQNVTFRCDPISEHNRLYWYRQTLGQGPEFLTYFQNEAQLEKSRLLSDRFSAERPKGSFSTLEIQRTEQGDSAMYLCASSLGDRAAEAFFGQGTRLTVV.